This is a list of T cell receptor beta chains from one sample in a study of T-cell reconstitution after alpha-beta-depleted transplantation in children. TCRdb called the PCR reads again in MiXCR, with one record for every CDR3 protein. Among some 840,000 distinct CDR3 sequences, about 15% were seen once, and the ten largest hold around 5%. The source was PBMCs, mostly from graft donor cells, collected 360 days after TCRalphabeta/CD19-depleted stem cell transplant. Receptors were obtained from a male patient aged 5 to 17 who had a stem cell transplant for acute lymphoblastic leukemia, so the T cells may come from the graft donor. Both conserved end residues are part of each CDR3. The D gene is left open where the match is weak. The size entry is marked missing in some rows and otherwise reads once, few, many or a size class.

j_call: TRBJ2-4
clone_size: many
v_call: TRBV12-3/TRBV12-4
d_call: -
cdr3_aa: CASSFVPGLAKNIQYF
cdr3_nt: TGTGCCAGCAGTTTTGTCCCCGGTCTAGCCAAAAACATTCAGTACTTC

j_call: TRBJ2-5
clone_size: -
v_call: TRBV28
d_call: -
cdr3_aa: CATEPGFRGPQYF
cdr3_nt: TGTGCCACCGAGCCCGGGTTTAGGGGTCCCCAGTACTTC

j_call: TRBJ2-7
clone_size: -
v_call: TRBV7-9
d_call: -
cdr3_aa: CASSLGEGDRYEQYF
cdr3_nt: TGTGCCAGCAGCTTAGGTGAGGGCGACCGCTACGAGCAGTACTTC

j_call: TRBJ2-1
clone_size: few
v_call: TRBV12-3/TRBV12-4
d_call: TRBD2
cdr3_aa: CASSPQAGGTKEQFF
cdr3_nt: TGTGCCAGCAGTCCTCAAGCGGGAGGGACTAAAGAGCAGTTCTTC

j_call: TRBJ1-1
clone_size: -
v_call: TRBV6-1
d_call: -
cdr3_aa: CASSRAGRGNTEAFF
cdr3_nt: TGTGCCAGCAGTAGGGCAGGGAGGGGGAACACTGAAGCTTTCTTT

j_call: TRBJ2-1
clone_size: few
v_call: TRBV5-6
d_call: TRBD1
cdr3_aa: CASSEGQAGNEQFF
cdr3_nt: TGTGCCAGCAGCGAGGGACAGGCGGGGAATGAGCAGTTCTTC

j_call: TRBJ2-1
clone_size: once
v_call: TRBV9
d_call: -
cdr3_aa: CASSYGASAYNEQFF
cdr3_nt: TGTGCCAGCAGCTACGGGGCTAGCGCCTACAATGAGCAGTTCTTC

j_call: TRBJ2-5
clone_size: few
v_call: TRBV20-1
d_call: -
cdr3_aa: CSASEASRPWETQYF
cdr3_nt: TGCAGTGCTAGCGAGGCTAGCCGGCCTTGGGAGACCCAGTACTTC

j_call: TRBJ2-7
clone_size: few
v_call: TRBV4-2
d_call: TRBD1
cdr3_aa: CASSAGTGGSYEQYF
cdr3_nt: TGTGCCAGCAGCGCCGGAACAGGGGGGTCCTACGAGCAGTACTTC

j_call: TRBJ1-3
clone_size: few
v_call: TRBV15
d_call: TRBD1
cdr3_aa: CATQDRADQVSGNTIYF
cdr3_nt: TGTGCCACCCAGGACAGGGCGGACCAGGTCTCTGGAAACACCATATATTTT

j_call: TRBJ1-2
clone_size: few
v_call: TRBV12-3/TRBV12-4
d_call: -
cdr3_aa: CASSTVGGSYGYTF
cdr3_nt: TGTGCCAGCAGCACCGTGGGAGGCTCCTATGGCTACACCTTC

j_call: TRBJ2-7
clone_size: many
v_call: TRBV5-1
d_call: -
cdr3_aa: CASSLAQTYEQYF
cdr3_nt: TGCGCCAGCAGCTTGGCCCAGACCTACGAGCAGTACTTC

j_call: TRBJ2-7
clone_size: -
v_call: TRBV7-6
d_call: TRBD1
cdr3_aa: CASSLEATGTGDYEQYF
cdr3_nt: TGTGCCAGCAGCTTAGAGGCCACAGGGACAGGGGACTACGAGCAGTACTTC

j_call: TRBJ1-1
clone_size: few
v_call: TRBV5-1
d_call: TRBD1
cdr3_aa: CASSPDRGGRTEAFF
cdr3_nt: TGCGCCAGCAGCCCCGACAGGGGGGGCCGCACTGAAGCTTTCTTT

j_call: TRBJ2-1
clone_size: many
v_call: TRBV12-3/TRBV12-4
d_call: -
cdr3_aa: CASSSAGSYNEQFF
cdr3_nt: TGTGCCAGCTCCTCCGCAGGTTCCTACAATGAGCAGTTCTTC

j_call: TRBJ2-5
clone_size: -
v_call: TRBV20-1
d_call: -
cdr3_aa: CSARDSLETQYF
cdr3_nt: TGCAGTGCTAGAGATAGTCTAGAGACCCAGTACTTC

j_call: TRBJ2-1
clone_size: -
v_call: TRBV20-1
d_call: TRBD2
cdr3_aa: CSARTSGRAYEQFF
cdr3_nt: TGCAGTGCTAGGACTAGCGGGAGGGCCTATGAGCAGTTCTTC

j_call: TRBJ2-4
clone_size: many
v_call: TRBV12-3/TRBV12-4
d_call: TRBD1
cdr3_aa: CASSLQGLGQENIQYF
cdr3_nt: TGTGCCAGCAGTTTGCAGGGTCTCGGACAGGAAAACATTCAGTACTTC

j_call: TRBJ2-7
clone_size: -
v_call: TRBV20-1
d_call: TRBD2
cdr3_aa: CSAHYPAGAGWGEQYF
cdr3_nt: TGCAGTGCTCACTACCCAGCGGGAGCAGGATGGGGCGAGCAGTACTTC

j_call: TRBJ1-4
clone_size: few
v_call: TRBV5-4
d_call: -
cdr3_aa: CASSPFWGSNEKLFF
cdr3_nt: TGTGCCAGCAGCCCCTTTTGGGGCTCTAATGAAAAACTGTTTTTT

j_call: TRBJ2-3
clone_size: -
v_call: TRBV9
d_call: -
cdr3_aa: CASSPRGGVNQDTQYF
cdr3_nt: TGTGCCAGCAGCCCCAGAGGAGGAGTGAATCAAGATACGCAGTATTTT

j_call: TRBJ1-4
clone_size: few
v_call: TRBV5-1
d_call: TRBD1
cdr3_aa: CASSPSGGSKEKLFF
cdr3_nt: TGCGCCAGCAGCCCCTCAGGGGGTTCTAAAGAAAAACTGTTTTTT

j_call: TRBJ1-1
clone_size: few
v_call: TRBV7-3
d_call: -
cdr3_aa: CASSLLNRDTEAFF
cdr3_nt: TGTGCCAGCAGCTTACTGAATCGGGACACCGAAGCTTTCTTT

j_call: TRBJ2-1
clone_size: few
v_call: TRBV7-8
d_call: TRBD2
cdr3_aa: CASSAVAGGPLIF
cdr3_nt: TGTGCCAGCAGCGCAGTAGCGGGGGGCCCCCTGATCTTC

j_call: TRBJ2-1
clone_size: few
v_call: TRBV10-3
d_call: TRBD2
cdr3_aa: CAIRSQIETSGGLNEQFF
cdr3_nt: TGTGCCATCAGATCCCAAATAGAGACTAGCGGGGGACTCAATGAGCAGTTCTTC

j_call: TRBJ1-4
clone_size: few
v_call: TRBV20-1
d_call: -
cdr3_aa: CSARPPGEKLFF
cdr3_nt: TGCAGTGCTAGGCCTCCTGGGGAAAAACTGTTTTTT

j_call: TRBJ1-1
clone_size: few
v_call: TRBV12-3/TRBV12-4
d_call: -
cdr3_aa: CASSLYRVKAFF
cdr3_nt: TGTGCCAGCAGTTTATACAGGGTGAAAGCTTTCTTT

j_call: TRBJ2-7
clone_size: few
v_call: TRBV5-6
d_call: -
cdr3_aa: CASSGLQRGQTRQYF
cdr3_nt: TGTGCCAGCAGCGGCCTGCAGAGAGGACAGACGAGGCAGTACTTC

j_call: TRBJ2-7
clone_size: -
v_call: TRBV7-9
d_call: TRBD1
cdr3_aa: CASSSHTGGEIIYEQYF
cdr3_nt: TGTGCCAGCAGCTCCCACACAGGGGGCGAAATAATTTACGAGCAGTACTTC

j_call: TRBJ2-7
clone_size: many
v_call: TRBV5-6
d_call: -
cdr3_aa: CASSLSQQAYEQYF
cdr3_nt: TGTGCCAGCAGCTTGTCACAGCAAGCCTACGAGCAGTACTTC

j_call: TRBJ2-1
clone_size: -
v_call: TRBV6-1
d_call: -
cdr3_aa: CASTKLPRGGYNEQFF
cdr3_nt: TGTGCCAGCACCAAGTTGCCCCGAGGGGGCTACAATGAGCAGTTCTTC

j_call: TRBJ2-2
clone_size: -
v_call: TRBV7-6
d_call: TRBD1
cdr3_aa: CASSLETGVLGELFF
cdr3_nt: TGTGCCAGCAGCTTAGAGACAGGGGTCCTCGGGGAGCTGTTTTTT

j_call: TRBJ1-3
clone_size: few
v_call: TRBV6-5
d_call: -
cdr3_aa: CASSYLDPSGNTIYF
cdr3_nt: TGTGCCAGCAGTTACTTGGACCCCTCTGGAAACACCATATATTTT

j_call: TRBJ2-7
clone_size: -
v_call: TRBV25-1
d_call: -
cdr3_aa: CASSGVVYEQYF
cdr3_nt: TGTGCCAGCAGTGGGGTCGTCTACGAGCAGTACTTC

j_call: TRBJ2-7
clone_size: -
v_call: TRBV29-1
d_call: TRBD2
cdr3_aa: CSFLPGGGREKQYF
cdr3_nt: TGCAGCTTCCTCCCCGGGGGGGGACGTGAGAAGCAGTACTTC

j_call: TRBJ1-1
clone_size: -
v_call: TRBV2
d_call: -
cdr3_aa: CASSEQGTEAFF
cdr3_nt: TGTGCCAGCAGTGAACAGGGCACTGAAGCTTTCTTT

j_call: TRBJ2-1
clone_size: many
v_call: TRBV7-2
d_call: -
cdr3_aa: CASSLARSSYNEQFF
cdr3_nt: TGTGCCAGCAGCCTGGCGCGGAGCTCCTACAATGAGCAGTTCTTC

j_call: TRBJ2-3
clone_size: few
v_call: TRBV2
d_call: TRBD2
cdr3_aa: CASSGLAGLTDTQYF
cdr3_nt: TGTGCCAGCAGCGGACTAGCGGGACTCACAGATACGCAGTATTTT

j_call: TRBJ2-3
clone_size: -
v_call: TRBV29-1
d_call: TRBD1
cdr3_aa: CSVAGQGARTDTQYF
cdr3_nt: TGCAGCGTCGCCGGACAGGGGGCCAGGACAGATACGCAGTATTTT

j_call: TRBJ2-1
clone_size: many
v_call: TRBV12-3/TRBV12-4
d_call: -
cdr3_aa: CASSSGLLNEQFF
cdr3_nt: TGTGCCAGCAGTTCGGGCCTACTCAATGAGCAGTTCTTC

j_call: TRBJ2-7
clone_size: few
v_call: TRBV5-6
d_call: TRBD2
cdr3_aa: CASSLGTRFHEQYF
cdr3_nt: TGTGCCAGCAGCTTGGGGACTAGGTTCCACGAGCAGTACTTC

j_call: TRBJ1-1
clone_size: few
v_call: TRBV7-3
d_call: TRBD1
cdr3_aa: CASSSPGGTGTEAFF
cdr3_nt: TGTGCCAGCAGCTCCCCAGGGGGGACCGGGACTGAAGCTTTCTTT

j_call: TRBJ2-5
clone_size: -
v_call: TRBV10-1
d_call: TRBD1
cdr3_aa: CASSLSGTGETQYF
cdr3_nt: TGCGCCAGTTCCCTCTCCGGGACAGGGGAGACCCAGTACTTC

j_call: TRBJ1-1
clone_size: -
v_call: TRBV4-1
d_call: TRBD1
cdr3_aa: CASSQVDRDTEAFF
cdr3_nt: TGCGCCAGCAGCCAAGTGGACAGGGACACTGAAGCTTTCTTT

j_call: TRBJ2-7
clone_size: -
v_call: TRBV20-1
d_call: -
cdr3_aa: CSVPLDSYEQYF
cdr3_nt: TGCAGTGTCCCACTAGACTCCTACGAGCAGTACTTC